The clone carrying this T cell receptor beta chain was detected a few times. What it binds is unknown. This sample was taken from a study of T cells after yellow fever vaccination. Across the study: Preparation of fractions with low cell numbers was performed using SMART-Seq v4 Ultra Low Input. Findings and caveats of the study: Clones from primary vaccination mostly reappeared after the booster (around 96% CD4, under 90% CD8).

With 5 bases removed from V and 2 bases from J, the gap between germline ends came to 13 bases. This CDR3 contains 14 residues. TCRdb re-called the 5' RACE reads with MiXCR, one entry per CDR3 protein. The sample consists of 300,000 or so distinct CDR3 sequences, 3% to 4.5% of them appearing once. The rearrangement uses TRBV12-3 or TRBV12-4 and TRBJ2-7; perhaps TRBD1 as D (5 bases). The sequencing here drew on PBMCs, taken 5 days after the yellow fever booster vaccination. The TCR was taken from a man aged 18 to 30 who received the YFV17D yellow fever vaccine. CDR3 region: CASSPSRRAYEQYF. The CDR3 DNA reads TGTGCCAGCAGTCCCTCCCGCAGGGCCTACGAGCAGTACTTC.